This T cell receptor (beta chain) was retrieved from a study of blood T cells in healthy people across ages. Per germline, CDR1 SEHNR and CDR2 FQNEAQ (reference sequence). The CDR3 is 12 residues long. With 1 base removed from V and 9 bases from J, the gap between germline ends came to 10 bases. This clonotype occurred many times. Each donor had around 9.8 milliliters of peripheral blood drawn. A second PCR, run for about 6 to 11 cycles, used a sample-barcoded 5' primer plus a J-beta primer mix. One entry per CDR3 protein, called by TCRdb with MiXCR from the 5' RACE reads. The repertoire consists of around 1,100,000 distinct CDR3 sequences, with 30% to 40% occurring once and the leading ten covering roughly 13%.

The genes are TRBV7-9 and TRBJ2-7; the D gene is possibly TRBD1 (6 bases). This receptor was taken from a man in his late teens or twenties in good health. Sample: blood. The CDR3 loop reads CASSLDRGTQYF. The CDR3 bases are TGTGCCAGCAGCTTAGATAGGGGGACGCAGTACTTC.